This T cell receptor (beta chain) was found in a study of sequential checkpoint blockade in melanoma. About the study: Arm A got nivolumab then ipilimumab; arm B the reverse, 1:1. About two dozen patients had tumor biopsies before treatment and at week 13.

V gave up 5 bases and J gave up 6 bases, with 14 bases separating them. The CDR3 contains 14 residues. The germline V gene has CDR1 MDHEN and CDR2 SYDVKM. The study's findings and limits: PD-L1 staining and CD8+ counts, not mutational load, tracked tumor T-cell clonality. For nivolumab-first patients, baseline tumor clonality was associated with response.

Treatment described: randomized to nivolumab then ipilimumab (arm A) or the reverse (arm B). This clone was counted only a few times. Its target is unknown. The method was immunoSEQ multiplex PCR; TCRdb's version includes in-frame clones alone and lacks a portion of them. The table has thousands of clones, around a fifth seen once. The chain combines TRBV28 with TRBJ1-5; D might be TRBD1 (6 bases). This receptor was identified in a human patient with melanoma. Some clones in this sample may be carry-over from other donors' samples. Sequences were derived from tumor tissue (inferred from file names), sampled from a patient given nivolumab and ipilimumab in sequence. CDR3 bases: TGTGCCAGCAGTGCCGGCGGGACAAGTCAGCCCCAGCATTTT. This encodes CASSAGGTSQPQHF. The complete variable domain, with remaining parts taken from reference TRBV28 and TRBJ1-5, reads DVKVTQSSRYLVKRTGEKVFLECVQDMDHENMFWYRQDPGLGLRLIYFSYDVKMKEKGDIPEGYSVSREKKERFSLILESASTNQTSMYLCASSAGGTSQPQHFGDGTRLSIL.